This T cell receptor (beta chain) was identified during a study of T cell responses to AZD1222 COVID-19 vaccine. As to this clone: Its antigen is unidentified.

The CDR3 runs to 18 residues. CDR1 and CDR2 (germline): SGHAT, FQNNGV. V was cut by 5 bases and J by 8 bases, with 28 bases left in between. Assay used: immunoSEQ multiplex PCR; TCRdb lists only in-frame clones, some missing. The sample shows around 53,000 clones, 80% to 90% of them seen only once. General study results and limits: Only a handful of AZD1222 recipients, roughly six in all, had baseline seropositivity. Recipients of two AZD1222 doses showed rising Spike-specific TCR breadth and depth. Unmutated variant regions are reportedly the target of nearly half of TCRs that are spike-specific. Donor demographics were predominantly white British with a female majority; clonal diversity may be underestimated.

Material: peripheral blood, obtained 28 days after the second AZD1222 dose. The clonotype comes from an adult who received the AZD1222 COVID-19 vaccine. This chain joins TRBV11-2 and TRBJ2-1, with D possibly TRBD2 on 9 matching bases. CDR3 sequence reads: CASSPDRVRLAGRDEQFF. CDR3 coding DNA: TGTGCCAGCAGCCCGGACAGGGTTCGGCTAGCGGGAAGAGATGAGCAGTTCTTC. The whole variable domain, filled in from reference TRBV11-2 and TRBJ2-1, reads EAGVAQSPRYKIIEKRQSVAFWCNPISGHATLYWYQQILGQGPKLLIQFQNNGVVDDSQLPKDRFSAERLKGVDSTLKIQPAKLEDSAVYLCASSPDRVRLAGRDEQFFGPGTRLTVL.